One and the same sample provided the 11 T cell receptor beta chains below, sequenced in a study of blood T cell repertoires in COVID-19. The repertoire was sequenced with immunoSEQ multiplex PCR; TCRdb's copy has only in-frame clones and lacks some. Counted here are about 200,000 clones, under 90% occurring once; the ten biggest clones make up approximately 4.3%. The source material was PBMCs or T cells enriched from blood (not recorded which). These receptors came from a woman aged 25-40 years with acute COVID-19.

The V and J genes are TRBV6-5 and TRBJ1-6; D gene unclear. V was pared by 5 bases and J by 7 bases, with 9 bases between. The CDR3 sequence is 13 residues long. Germline V lookup: CDR1 MNHEY, CDR2 SVGAGI. The CDR3 DNA follows: TGTGCCAGCAGTAGGGAGAAGAATTCACCCCTCCACTTT. Translated: CASSREKNSPLHF.

This chain links TRBV4-2 with TRBJ2-6; possibly TRBD2 for D (6 bases). The CDR3 contains 17 residues. The V gene's germline CDR1 is LGHNA and CDR2 YNFKEQ. V lost 7 bases and J lost 2, with 18 bases in between. The CDR3 spells CASTKEAGKAGANVLTF. CDR3 in DNA: TGTGCCAGCACCAAAGAGGCGGGGAAGGCTGGGGCCAACGTCCTGACTTTC.

This chain links TRBV3-1 (or the pseudogene TRBV3-2) with TRBJ1-4; weak D call: TRBD1 (5 bases). The germline CDR1 and CDR2 sequences are LGHDT and YNNKEL (reference sequence). The CDR3 runs 15 residues. Trimming left V 4 bases short and J 8 bases short, with 17 bases between. DNA for the CDR3: TGTGCCAGCAGCCCGGGACGGTTTCGGGAGGAAAAACTGTTTTTT. As protein: CASSPGRFREEKLFF.

The rearrangement uses TRBV5-6 and TRBJ1-1; possible D gene TRBD1, 5 bases. The CDR3 runs to 15 residues. Trimming took off 0 bases at V and 10 bases at J, with 19 bases between the two ends. In germline, CDR1 is SGHDT, CDR2 YYEEEE. The CDR3 is CASSLGAGARRGAFF. The CDR3 coding sequence is TGTGCCAGCAGCTTGGGGGCCGGTGCTCGAAGGGGAGCTTTCTTT.

This chain joins TRBV2 and TRBJ1-5; D is uncertain. Looked up from germline, CDR1 is SNHLY and CDR2 is FYNNEI. The CDR3 totals 15 residues. The V and J ends lost 2 bases and 6 bases respectively, with 14 bases between them. CDR3: CASSERMSGRQPQHF. The CDR3, as DNA: TGTGCCAGCAGTGAACGTATGAGTGGTCGTCAGCCCCAGCATTTT.

The chain uses TRBV7-9 and TRBJ1-4; no reliable D call. Germline CDR1 is SEHNR and CDR2 is FQNEAQ (reference sequence). This CDR3 has 13 residues. V gave up 10 bases and J gave up 4 bases, with 13 bases separating them. Here the CDR3 DNA reads TGTGCCACCGCGGAGGGAAGTAATGAAAAACTGTTTTTT. Residues: CATAEGSNEKLFF.

CDR3 coding DNA: TGTGCCAGCAGTTCACAGGCCCACAATCAGCCCCAGCATTTT. It codes for CASSSQAHNQPQHF. The chain uses TRBV6-5 and TRBJ1-5; tentatively, D is TRBD1 (5 bases). Germline V CDR1 and CDR2: MNHEY, SVGAGI. V gave up 4 bases and J gave up 3 bases, with 10 bases separating them. This CDR3 has 14 amino acids.

V and J are TRBV24-1 and TRBJ2-1; 11 bases align to TRBD2. J lost 4 bases, V lost 5 bases, and 6 bases had no gene match. Germline CDR1 KGHDR, CDR2 SFDVKD. This CDR3 comprises 16 residues. CDR3 protein: CATSGVLAGDYNEQFF. CDR3 sequence (DNA): TGTGCCACCAGTGGCGTACTAGCGGGGGATTACAATGAGCAGTTCTTC.

This clone was recorded only once. The chain couples TRBV2 to TRBJ1-6; 7 bases agree with TRBD1. With 5 bases clipped from V and 9 bases from J, the junction kept 7 bases outside the gene matches. This CDR3 has 14 residues. Germline V gene data show CDR1 as SNHLY and CDR2 as FYNNEI. CDR3 sequence reads: CASSTRQGVSPLHF. The DNA of the CDR3 is TGTGCCAGCAGTACAAGACAGGGTGTTTCACCCCTCCACTTT.

The chain is built from TRBV6-5 and TRBJ2-1; 7 positions agree with TRBD1. CDR3 size: 13 residues. CDR1 is MNHEY, CDR2 SVGAGI, per germline. Trimming at V came to 2 bases and at J to 10 bases, leaving 5 bases not matched to a gene. The CDR3 nucleotides read TGTGCCAGCAGTTACAGGGGGCAAGGCGAGCAGTTCTTC. Its translation: CASSYRGQGEQFF.

The rearrangement uses TRBV6-1 and TRBJ1-2, with TRBD1 matching 10 bases. CDR1 MNHNS and CDR2 SASEGT come from the germline V gene. The CDR3 has 15 amino acids. V was pared by 5 bases and J by 0 bases, with 3 bases of the junction left unmatched. This CDR3 is CASSPGQGANYGYTF. Here the CDR3 DNA reads TGTGCCAGCAGTCCAGGACAGGGGGCTAACTATGGCTACACCTTC.